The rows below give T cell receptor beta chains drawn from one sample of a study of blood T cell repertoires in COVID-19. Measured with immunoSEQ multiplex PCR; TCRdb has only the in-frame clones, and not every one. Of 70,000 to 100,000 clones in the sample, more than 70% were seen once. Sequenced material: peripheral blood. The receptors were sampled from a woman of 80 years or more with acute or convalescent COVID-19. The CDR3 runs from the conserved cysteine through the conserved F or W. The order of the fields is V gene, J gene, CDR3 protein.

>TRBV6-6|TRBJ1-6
CASTTRQNSPLHF
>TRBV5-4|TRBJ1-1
CASSWGDRGRTEAFF
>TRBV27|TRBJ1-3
CASRMTGSSGNTIYF
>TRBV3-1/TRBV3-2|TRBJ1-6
CASSQVGVGNSPLHF
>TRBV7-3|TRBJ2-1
CASSLIGGAKNEQFF
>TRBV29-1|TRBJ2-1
CSVSGQDLSYNEQFF
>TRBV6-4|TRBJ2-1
CASSAGSGSWGEQFF
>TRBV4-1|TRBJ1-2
CASSHRQLGYTF
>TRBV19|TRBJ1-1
CASSSRQDNTEAFF
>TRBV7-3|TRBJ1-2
CASSPQGADYGYTF
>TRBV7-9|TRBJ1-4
CASSRATGRNEKLFF
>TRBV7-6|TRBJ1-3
CASSPRVSIYF
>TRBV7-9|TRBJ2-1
CASSLVGDRGSYNEQFF
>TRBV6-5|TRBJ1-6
CASSYYSYNSPLHF
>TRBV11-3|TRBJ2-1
CASSLVGTGPYNEQFF
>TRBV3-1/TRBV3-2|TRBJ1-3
CASSPPGGISYSGNTIYF
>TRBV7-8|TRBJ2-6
CASSLDTGANVLTF
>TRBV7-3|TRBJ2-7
CASSLIGSGSYEQYF
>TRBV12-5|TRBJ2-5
CASGLMRAARWQETQYF
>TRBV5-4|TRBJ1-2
CASSLTGSKRNYGYTF
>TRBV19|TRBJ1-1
CASSAPGTGGIAFF
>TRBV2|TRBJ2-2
CASSGAGGYIGELFF
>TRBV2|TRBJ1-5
CASSEVGQGPNQPQHF
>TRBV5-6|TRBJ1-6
CASSLATGADSPLHF
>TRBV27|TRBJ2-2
CASTAWASGRANTGELFF
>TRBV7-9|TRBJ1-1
CASSLEAGITEAFF
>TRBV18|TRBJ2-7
CASSPIGTGDYEQYF
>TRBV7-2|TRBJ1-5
CASSIDSSNQPQHF
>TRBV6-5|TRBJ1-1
CASSYTTGGSGTEAFF
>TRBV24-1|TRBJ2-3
CATSDRVVADTQYF
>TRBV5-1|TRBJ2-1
CASSNLAGGTNEQFF
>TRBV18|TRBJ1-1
CASSKKAGGNTEAFF
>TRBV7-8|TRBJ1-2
CASSLARGTYYGYTF
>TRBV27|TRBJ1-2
CASSLTGNYGYTF
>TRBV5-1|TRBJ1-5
CASSLQGDSNQPQHF
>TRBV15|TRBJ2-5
CATSRGTVQETQYF
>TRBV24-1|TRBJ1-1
CATSDLGGQGSEAFF
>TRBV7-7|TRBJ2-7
CASSADRGYEQYF
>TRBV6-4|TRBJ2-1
CASSKDRGGEQFF
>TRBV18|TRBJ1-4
CASSQQNRGNNEKLFF
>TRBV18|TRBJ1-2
CASSQTVNYGYTF
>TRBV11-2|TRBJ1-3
CASSLAGGVARNTIYF
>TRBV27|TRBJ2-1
CASSLYGGPLVDEQFF
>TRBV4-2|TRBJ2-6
CASSQDGDRVTGANVLTF
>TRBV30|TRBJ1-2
CAWSGDRQGGYTF
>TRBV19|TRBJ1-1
CASTPLAGYTEAFF
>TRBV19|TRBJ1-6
CASSMRDSPLHF
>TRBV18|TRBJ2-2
CASSPTIQGTGELFF